Presented here are 20 T cell receptor beta chains from one specimen sequenced in a study of CXCR3-negative and CXCR3-positive naive CD8 T cells. The study's findings and limits: Greater hydrophobicity was found in TRB CDR3s of CXCR3-positive naive cells than of CXCR3-negative naive cells.

Antigens of these TCRs are unknown. UMI-labeled 5' RACE TRB cDNA libraries were prepared from the cells. TCRdb re-called the 5' RACE reads and catalogs CDR3 proteins one per entry, DNA excluded. The sample has roughly 110,000 distinct CDR3 sequences, and its top ten clones hold more than 0.3%. The sequenced material came from naive CXCR3+ CD8+ T cells from blood. Subset given: CD45RO-CCR7+CD27+CD95- naive CD8+ T cells expressing CXCR3 (TNR3+). These receptors were collected from a human donor in good health. Some clones in this sample may be carry-over from other donors' samples.

The chain combines TRBV7-9 with TRBJ1-2; TCRdb indicates TRBD1, and absent DNA this call remains unverified. The CDR3 is 15 amino acids. CDR1 SEHNR and CDR2 FQNEAQ come from the germline V gene (reference sequence). This CDR3 reads CASSWGGTGENGYTF.

V and J are TRBV7-6 and TRBJ1-1; TCRdb's D call of TRBD1 is untestable without DNA. The CDR3 sequence is 15 residues long. Per the germline V gene, CDR1 is SGHVS and CDR2 is FNYEAQ. CDR3 amino acids: CASSFVRDRVTEAFF.

The chain carries TRBV7-8 and TRBJ2-1; TCRdb reports TRBD1, a call that lacks DNA to check it against. The CDR3 spans 17 residues. The germline V gene has CDR1 SGHVS and CDR2 FQNEAQ. CDR3: CASSLFVGGSSYNEQFF.

The V and J genes are TRBV7-9 and TRBJ2-1. Germline CDR1 is SEHNR and CDR2 is FQNEAQ (reference sequence). The CDR3 runs 13 residues. This CDR3 is CGSSLEWGNEQFF. Full variable domain (outside the CDR3, taken from reference TRBV7-9 and TRBJ2-1): DTGVSQNPRHKITKRGQNVTFRCDPISEHNRLYWYRQTLGQGPEFLTYFQNEAQLEKSRLLSDRFSAERPKGSFSTLEIQRTEQGDSAMYLCGSSLEWGNEQFFGPGTRLTVL.

This chain links TRBV29-1 with TRBJ1-2; TCRdb's D gene call, TRBD1, goes unchecked for lack of DNA. The germline V gene has CDR1 SQVTM and CDR2 ANQGSEA. This CDR3 has 16 residues. CDR3 residues: CSVEEGIGATNYGYTF.

The chain recombines TRBV19 with TRBJ2-1; TCRdb names TRBD1, which stays unverified in the absence of DNA. Germline assignment: CDR1 LNHDA and CDR2 SQIVND (reference sequence). The CDR3 covers 15 residues. CDR3 sequence reads: CASSMRSDSYNEQFF.

The chain has TRBV10-3 and TRBJ2-1; TCRdb reports TRBD2, a call that lacks DNA to check it against. The germline V gene has CDR1 ENHRY and CDR2 SYGVKD. The CDR3 loop spans 16 amino acids. CDR3 sequence reads: CAISRLAGGVLDEQFF.

V is TRBV12-3 or TRBV12-4 and J is TRBJ2-7; checking the TCRdb D call of TRBD1 is not possible without DNA. The CDR3 spans 16 residues. The CDR3 protein is CASSPPPGTELYEQYF.

The rearrangement uses TRBV7-2 and TRBJ2-3; TCRdb's D gene call, TRBD1, goes unchecked for lack of DNA. The CDR3 runs 15 residues. Germline V gene lookup returns CDR1 SGHTA and CDR2 FQGNSA. The CDR3 loop reads CASSPDSPSTDTQYF.

The chain uses TRBV7-9 and TRBJ2-2; TCRdb's D gene call, TRBD1, goes unchecked for lack of DNA. From germline, CDR1 is SEHNR and CDR2 FQNEAQ (reference sequence). This CDR3 region has 15 residues. This chain's CDR3 is CASSTFGTGDGELFF.

V and J are TRBV6-1 and TRBJ2-5; as DNA is missing, the TRBD2 call by TCRdb cannot be tested. Germline CDR1 is MNHNS and CDR2 is SASEGT. CDR3 size: 15 residues. CDR3 sequence reads: CASSDWARGQETQYF.

The V call is TRBV6-2 or TRBV6-3, the J call TRBJ2-4; TCRdb's assignment of TRBD2 cannot be checked, as there is no DNA. CDR1 and CDR2 (germline): MNHEY, SVGEGT. The CDR3 is 16 residues long. This chain's CDR3 is CASSHPREVGGNIQYF.

V is TRBV11-1 and J is TRBJ2-7; the TCRdb call, TRBD1, lacks DNA for checking. The CDR3 spans 14 residues. Germline CDR1 is SGHAT and CDR2 is FQDESV (reference sequence). CDR3 region: CASSSPPAPAEQYF.

J is TRBJ1-1 and V is TRBV30; TCRdb calls TRBD1, which cannot be checked without DNA. The germline V gene has CDR1 GTSNPN and CDR2 SVGIG (reference sequence). The CDR3 is made up of 11 amino acids. Here the CDR3 reads CAWALGTEAFF.

V gene TRBV28 combines with J gene TRBJ2-5; TCRdb reports TRBD1, a call that lacks DNA to check it against. Germline lookup yields CDR1 MDHEN and CDR2 SYDVKM. The CDR3 has 21 residues. The CDR3 here is CASSLPLPGQGLDWFGETQYF.

The rearrangement joins TRBV6-5 to TRBJ2-1; TCRdb selects TRBD2, and the lack of DNA leaves this call unchecked. The CDR3 is 15 residues long. Germline V gene data show CDR1 as MNHEY and CDR2 as SVGAGI. The CDR3 loop reads CASHSPRESFYEQFF.

The CDR3 region is CASSYSTGNTGELFF. The chain joins TRBV27 to TRBJ2-2. Looked up from germline, CDR1 is MNHEY and CDR2 is SMNVEV (reference sequence). The length of the CDR3 is 15 residues.

The chain is built from TRBV28 and TRBJ2-2. The CDR3 is 14 residues long. Germline CDR1 MDHEN, CDR2 SYDVKM. The CDR3 loop reads CASSSRHNTGDLFF.

The genes are TRBV6-2 or TRBV6-3 and TRBJ1-1; as DNA is missing, the TRBD1 call by TCRdb cannot be tested. CDR1 and CDR2 from the germline V gene are MNHEY and SVGEGT. There are 14 residues in the CDR3. The CDR3: CASSYGGRNTETFF.

V gene TRBV6-2 or TRBV6-3 combines with J gene TRBJ1-1; TCRdb's D call of TRBD1 is untestable without DNA. Germline V CDR1 and CDR2: MNHEY, SVGEGT. This CDR3 is built from 13 residues. The CDR3 reads CASSRRGHTEAFF.